This TCR beta chain was obtained from a study listed by TCRdb under 2016. The library came from RT-PCR. The run used an Illumina MiSeq. TCRdb reprocessed the public reads (quality trimming at Q25 with fastp, clone calling with MiXCR) and kept in-frame beta chains. CDR3 protein sequences are deduplicated, and each keeps its most common genes and DNA. This sample has 550,000 to 750,000 distinct CDR3 sequences in its table, and 12% to 15% of those were observed once. Clones ranked in the top ten supply 3.6% of the sample. This clonotype was observed a handful of times. Its antigen is unknown. Base-call qualities are not available, and no considerably larger clone is one nucleotide away. The germline V gene (reference sequence) yields WNHNN for CDR1 and SYGVQD for CDR2. Counted from cysteine to phenylalanine, this CDR3 has 13 amino acids. The read is trimmed to its CDR3 DNA, 39 bases read in frame from base 1. Trimming at the junction amounts to 0 bases on V and 9 bases on J, and the germline ends lie 11 bases apart.

This clonotype was obtained from a female donor in good health, serving as a healthy control. This chain joins TRBV10-1 to TRBJ1-1; the D region possibly corresponds to TRBD1 (5 bases align). The sequencing sample was made of memory CD4+ T cells from blood. The nucleotide sequence is given as TGCGCCAGCAGTGAGTCTCGGGGCAGACAAGCTTTCTTT. Its amino acids are CASSESRGRQAFF.